The subject of this entry is one TCR beta chain. Its antigen is unidentified. This sample is drawn from a study of shared clonotypes between healthy human individuals. Findings and limits, study-wide: In general, naive subsets displayed greater estimated richness than memory subsets did.

The method was immunoSEQ multiplex PCR; TCRdb's version includes in-frame clones alone and lacks a portion of them. The profile shows about 2 million clones, approximately 94% of them singletons. Naive CD8 cells lacked CD45RO, underwent positive selection for CCR7 and left out terminally differentiated effector memory CD45RA+ cells. The TCR sequence derives from a man aged 18 to 30 in good health. Sequencing was done on a sample of naive CD8+ T cells sorted from blood.

The CDR3 DNA reads as TGTGCCAGCAGTCCCCCCCGCTTAGGGGGCTCCTACGAGCAGTACTTC. Protein sequence: CASSPPRLGGSYEQYF. This rearrangement joins TRBV7-8 to TRBJ2-7; D is possibly TRBD1 (6 bases). The germline V gene encodes CDR1 SGHVS and CDR2 FQNEAQ. The CDR3 contains 16 residues. V was trimmed by 6 bases and J by 0 bases, leaving 18 bases between them.